Only one count was recorded for the clone carrying this TCR beta chain. Its antigen is not identified. Libraries were prepared by immunoSEQ multiplex PCR; TCRdb keeps only in-frame clonotypes and omits some of them. This sample yields tens of thousands of clones, of which around 69% are seen a single time; roughly half belongs to the top ten. This entry is derived from a study of cytotoxic CD8 clonotypes in ibrutinib-treated CLL. Study-level information: Across samples, productive templates numbered over 200,000 and productive rearrangements reached approximately 94,000 on average. Overall study results and limits: The clonality went up when patients responded to ibrutinib and dropped back toward baseline at progression.

Germline V gives CDR1 LNHNV, CDR2 YYDKDF (reference sequence). The CDR3 loop spans 16 amino acids. V gave up 4 bases and J gave up 4 bases; unmatched junction bases: 7. The TCR originated in a human donor with chronic lymphocytic leukemia. The chain has TRBV15 and TRBJ1-4, with TRBD1 identical over 9 bases. Sequencing was performed on PBMCs, taken at disease progression, from a patient treated with ibrutinib. In DNA form, the CDR3 reads TGTGCCACCAGCATAAACAGGGGGCTCGTTAATGAAAAACTGTTTTTT. Translation: CATSINRGLVNEKLFF.